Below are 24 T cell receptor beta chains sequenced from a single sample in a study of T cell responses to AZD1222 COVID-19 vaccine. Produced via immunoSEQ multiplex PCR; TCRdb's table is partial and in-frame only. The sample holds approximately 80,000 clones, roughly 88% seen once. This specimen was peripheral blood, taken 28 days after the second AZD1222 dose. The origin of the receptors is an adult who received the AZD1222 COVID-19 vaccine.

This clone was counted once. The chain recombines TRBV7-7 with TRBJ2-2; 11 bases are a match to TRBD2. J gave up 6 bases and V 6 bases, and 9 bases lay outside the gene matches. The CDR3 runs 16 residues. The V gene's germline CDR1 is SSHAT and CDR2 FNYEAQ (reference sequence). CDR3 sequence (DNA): TGTGCCAGCAGTTTTCGACTAGCGGGAAATGCCGGGGAGCTGTTTTTT. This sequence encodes CASSFRLAGNAGELFF.

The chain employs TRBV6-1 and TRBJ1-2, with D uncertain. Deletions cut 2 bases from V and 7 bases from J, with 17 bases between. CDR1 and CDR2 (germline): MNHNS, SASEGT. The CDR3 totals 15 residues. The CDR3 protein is CASSESGRLAPGYTF. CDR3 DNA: TGTGCCAGCAGTGAATCCGGCCGGCTAGCTCCTGGCTACACCTTC.

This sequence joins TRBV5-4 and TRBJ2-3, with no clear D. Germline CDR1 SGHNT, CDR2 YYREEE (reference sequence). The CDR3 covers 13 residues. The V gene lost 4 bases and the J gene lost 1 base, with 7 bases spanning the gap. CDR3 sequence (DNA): TGTGCCAGCAGCGCTACTGGCACAGATACGCAGTATTTT. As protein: CASSATGTDTQYF.

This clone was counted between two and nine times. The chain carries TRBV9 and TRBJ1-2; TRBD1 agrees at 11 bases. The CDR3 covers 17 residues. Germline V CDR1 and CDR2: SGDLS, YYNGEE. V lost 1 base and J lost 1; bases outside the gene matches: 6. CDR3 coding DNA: TGTGCCAGCAGCGTACGGGACAGGGGGTTTCTTAACTATGGCTACACCTTC. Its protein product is CASSVRDRGFLNYGYTF.

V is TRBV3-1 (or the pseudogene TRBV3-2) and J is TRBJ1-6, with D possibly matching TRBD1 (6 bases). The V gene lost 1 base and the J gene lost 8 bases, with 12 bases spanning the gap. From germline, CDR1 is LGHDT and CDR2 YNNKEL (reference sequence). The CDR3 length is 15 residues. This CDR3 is CASSQVTGIDSPLHF. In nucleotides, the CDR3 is TGTGCCAGCAGCCAAGTGACAGGCATTGATTCACCCCTCCACTTT.

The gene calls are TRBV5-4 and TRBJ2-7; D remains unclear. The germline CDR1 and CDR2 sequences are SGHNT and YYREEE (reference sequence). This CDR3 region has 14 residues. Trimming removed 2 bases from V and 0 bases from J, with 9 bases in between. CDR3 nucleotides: TGTGCCAGCAGCTTCGGGCAGAACTCCTACGAGCAGTACTTC. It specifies CASSFGQNSYEQYF.

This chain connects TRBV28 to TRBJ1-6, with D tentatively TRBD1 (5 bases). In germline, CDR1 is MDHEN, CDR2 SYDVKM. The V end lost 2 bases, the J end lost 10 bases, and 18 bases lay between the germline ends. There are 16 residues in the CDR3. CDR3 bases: TGTGCCAGCAGTTTAGTTGGCCTTGGACATCAGTCACCCCTCCACTTT. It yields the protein CASSLVGLGHQSPLHF. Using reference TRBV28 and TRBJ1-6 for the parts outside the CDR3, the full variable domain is DVKVTQSSRYLVKRTGEKVFLECVQDMDHENMFWYRQDPGLGLRLIYFSYDVKMKEKGDIPEGYSVSREKKERFSLILESASTNQTSMYLCASSLVGLGHQSPLHFGNGTRLTVT.

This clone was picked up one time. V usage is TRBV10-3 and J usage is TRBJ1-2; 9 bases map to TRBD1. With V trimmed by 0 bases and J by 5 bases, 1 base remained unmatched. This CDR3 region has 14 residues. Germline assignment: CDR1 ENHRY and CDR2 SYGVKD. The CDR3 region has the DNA TGTGCCATCAGTGAGTCAGGGACAGGGTATGGCTACACCTTC. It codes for CAISESGTGYGYTF.

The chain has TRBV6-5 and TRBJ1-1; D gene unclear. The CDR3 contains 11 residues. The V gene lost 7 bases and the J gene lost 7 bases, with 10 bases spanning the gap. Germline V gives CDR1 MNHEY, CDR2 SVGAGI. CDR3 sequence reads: CASIRTDEAFF. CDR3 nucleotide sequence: TGTGCCAGCATCAGGACGGATGAAGCTTTCTTT.

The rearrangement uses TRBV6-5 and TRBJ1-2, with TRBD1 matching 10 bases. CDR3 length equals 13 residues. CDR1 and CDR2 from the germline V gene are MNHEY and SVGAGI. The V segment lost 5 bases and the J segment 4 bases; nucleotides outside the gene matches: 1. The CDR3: CASSRDRGYGYTF. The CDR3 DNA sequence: TGTGCCAGCAGTCGGGACAGGGGCTATGGCTACACCTTC.

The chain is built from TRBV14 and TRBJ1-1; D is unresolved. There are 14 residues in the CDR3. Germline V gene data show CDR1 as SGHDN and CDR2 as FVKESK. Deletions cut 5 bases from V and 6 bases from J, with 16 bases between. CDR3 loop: CASSNQGSSPEAFF. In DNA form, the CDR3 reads TGTGCCAGCAGCAACCAAGGTTCGAGTCCTGAAGCTTTCTTT.

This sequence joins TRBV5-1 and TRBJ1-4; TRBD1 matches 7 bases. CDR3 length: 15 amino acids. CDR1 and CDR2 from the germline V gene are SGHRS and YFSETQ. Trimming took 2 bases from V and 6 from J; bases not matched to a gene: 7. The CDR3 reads CASSLQGYVYEKLFF. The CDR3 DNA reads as TGCGCCAGCAGCTTACAGGGGTATGTGTATGAAAAACTGTTTTTT.

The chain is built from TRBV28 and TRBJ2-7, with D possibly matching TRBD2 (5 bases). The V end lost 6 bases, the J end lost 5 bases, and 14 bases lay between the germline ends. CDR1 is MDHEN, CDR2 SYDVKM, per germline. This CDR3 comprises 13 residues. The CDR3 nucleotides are TGTGCCAGCAGCTACCCCCGGGATAACGAGCAGTACTTC. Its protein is CASSYPRDNEQYF.

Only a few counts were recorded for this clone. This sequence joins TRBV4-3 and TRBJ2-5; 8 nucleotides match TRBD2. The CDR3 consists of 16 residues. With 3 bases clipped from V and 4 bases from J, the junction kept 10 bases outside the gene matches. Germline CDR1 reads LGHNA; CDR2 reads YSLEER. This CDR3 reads CASSHFEAGVRETQYF. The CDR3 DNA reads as TGCGCCAGCAGCCATTTCGAAGCGGGAGTACGAGAGACCCAGTACTTC.

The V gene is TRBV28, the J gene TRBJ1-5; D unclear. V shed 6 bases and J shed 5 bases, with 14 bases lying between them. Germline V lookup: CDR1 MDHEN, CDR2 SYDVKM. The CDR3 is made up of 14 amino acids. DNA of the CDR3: TGTGCCAGCAGCCCCACGTACCTTGATCAGCCCCAGCATTTT. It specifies CASSPTYLDQPQHF.

This CDR3 reads CASSIGQGFDQPQHF. The CDR3 DNA follows: TGTGCCAGTAGTATAGGACAGGGGTTCGATCAGCCCCAGCATTTT. This chain links TRBV19 with TRBJ1-5, with TRBD1 matching over 8 bases. Germline V gene lookup returns CDR1 LNHDA and CDR2 SQIVND (reference sequence). J lost 5 bases, V lost 1 base, and 4 bases had no gene match. There are 15 residues in the CDR3.

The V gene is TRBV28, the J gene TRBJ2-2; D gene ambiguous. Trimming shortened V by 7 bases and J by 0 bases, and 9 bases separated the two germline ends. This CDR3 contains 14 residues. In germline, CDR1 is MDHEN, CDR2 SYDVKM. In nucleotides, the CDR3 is TGTGCCAGCAAGGGCCCCGCGAACACCGGGGAGCTGTTTTTT. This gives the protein CASKGPANTGELFF.

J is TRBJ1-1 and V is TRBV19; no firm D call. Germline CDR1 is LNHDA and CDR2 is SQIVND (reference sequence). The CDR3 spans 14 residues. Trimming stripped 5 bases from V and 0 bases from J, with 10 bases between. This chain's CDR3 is CASSFGSLNTEAFF. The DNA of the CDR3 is TGTGCCAGTAGTTTCGGCAGCTTGAACACTGAAGCTTTCTTT.

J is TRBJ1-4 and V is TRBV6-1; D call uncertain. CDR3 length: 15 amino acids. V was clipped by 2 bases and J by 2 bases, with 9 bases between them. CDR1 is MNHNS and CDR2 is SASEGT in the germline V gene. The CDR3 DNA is TGTGCCAGCAGTGAAACAACGGGTACTAATGAAAAACTGTTTTTT. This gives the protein CASSETTGTNEKLFF.

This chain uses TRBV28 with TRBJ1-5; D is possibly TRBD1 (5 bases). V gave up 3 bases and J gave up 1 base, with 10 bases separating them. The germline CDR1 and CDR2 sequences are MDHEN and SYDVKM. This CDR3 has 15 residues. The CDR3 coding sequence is TGTGCCAGCAGTTTCTCAGGGTACAGCAATCAGCCCCAGCATTTT. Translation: CASSFSGYSNQPQHF.

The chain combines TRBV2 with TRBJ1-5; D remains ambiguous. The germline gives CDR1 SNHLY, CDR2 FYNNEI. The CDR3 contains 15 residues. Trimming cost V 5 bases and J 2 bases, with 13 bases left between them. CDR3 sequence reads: CASSTGVSGNQPQHF. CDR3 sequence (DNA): TGTGCCAGCAGTACCGGGGTCTCGGGCAATCAGCCCCAGCATTTT.

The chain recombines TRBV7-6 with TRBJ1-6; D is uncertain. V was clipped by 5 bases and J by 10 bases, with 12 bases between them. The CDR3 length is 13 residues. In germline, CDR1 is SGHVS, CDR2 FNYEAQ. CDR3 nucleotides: TGTGCCAGCAGCCGAACAAACCAGTCACCCCTCCACTTT. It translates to CASSRTNQSPLHF.

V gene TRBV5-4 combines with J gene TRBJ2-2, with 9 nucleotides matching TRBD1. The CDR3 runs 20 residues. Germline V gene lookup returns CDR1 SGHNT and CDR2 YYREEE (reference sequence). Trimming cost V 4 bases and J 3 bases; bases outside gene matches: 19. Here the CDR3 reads CASSPGVRDRALGYTGELFF. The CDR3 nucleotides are TGTGCCAGCAGCCCTGGGGTGCGGGACAGGGCCTTAGGGTACACCGGGGAGCTGTTTTTT.

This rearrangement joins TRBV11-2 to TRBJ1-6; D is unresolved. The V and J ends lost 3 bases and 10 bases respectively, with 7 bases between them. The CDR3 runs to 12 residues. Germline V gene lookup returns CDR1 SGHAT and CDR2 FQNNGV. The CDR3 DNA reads TGTGCCAGCAGCTTTGAGGAGTCACCCCTCCACTTT. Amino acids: CASSFEESPLHF.